The TCR beta chain described here comes from a study of cytomegalovirus exposure and HLA in healthy donors. Across the whole study: The study's early data release held some 85 million unique TCRs from HLA-typed donors. The study, taken as a whole, reports: The availability of immune exposure information extended only to CMV serostatus. The study labeled under 200 TCR beta chains cytomegalovirus-associated.

Amplification used 60 Vbeta primers and 13 Jbeta primers. Repertoires were generated with immunoSEQ multiplex PCR, while TCRdb's copy carries only in-frame clones and drops some. This sample has around 140,000 clones; around 79% occur once, and the top ten carry more than 1.1%. Whereas donors were nominally healthy upon sampling, unrecorded immune exposures were probable. The V and J ends lost 1 base and 7 bases respectively, with 7 bases between them. Germline values: CDR1 DFQATT, CDR2 SNEGSKA (reference sequence). This CDR3 is built from 11 residues. Regarding this clone: What it binds is not known.

Sequencing was carried out using PBMCs. J is TRBJ1-1 and V is TRBV20-1; TRBD1 is a possible D gene (5 bases). The sequence was collected from a middle-aged woman in good health and CMV-seronegative. The CDR3 is CSARATVEAFF. The CDR3 DNA reads as TGCAGTGCTAGAGCGACAGTTGAAGCTTTCTTT.